This T cell receptor beta chain originates from a study of T cell responses to AZD1222 COVID-19 vaccine. Across the whole study: Second doses that came at about 4 or about 12 weeks were put together. Study conclusions and caveats: Variant regions that are unmutated are reportedly the target of nearly half of spike-specific TCRs.

The ends were cut back, 5 bases at V and 2 bases at J, with 13 bases in the middle. There are 14 residues in the CDR3. Germline-derived CDR1 and CDR2 are MNHEY and SVGAGI. As to this clone: Antigen specificity is unknown.

TCRdb's table, derived via immunoSEQ multiplex PCR, lists solely in-frame clones and lacks some. The data contain around 130,000 clones, about 90% of them singletons. The sequenced sample was peripheral blood, obtained on day 0 of AZD1222 vaccination. The gene calls are TRBV6-5 and TRBJ2-7; TRBD1 is a possible D gene (6 bases). This TCR derives from an adult in good health. CDR3: CASSPRGSAYEQYF. CDR3 nucleotide sequence: TGTGCCAGCAGTCCCAGGGGTAGTGCCTACGAGCAGTACTTC.